These 19 T cell receptor beta chains share one sample of origin, sequenced in a study of identical twins. A single record per CDR3 protein comes from TCRdb applying MiXCR to the 5' RACE reads. Of some 600,000 distinct CDR3 sequences detected, under 8.5% appear once; the ten largest clones hold about 1.6%. The same data also went into a second study, on yellow fever vaccine responses in identical twins.

Sequenced input: PBMCs. Receptors originate from a young woman in good health.

The rearrangement links TRBV29-1 to TRBJ2-7, with 9 bases that match TRBD2. The CDR3 has 16 residues. With 4 bases clipped from V and 3 bases from J, the junction kept 13 bases outside the gene matches. Germline CDR1 SQVTM, CDR2 ANQGSEA. This CDR3 is CSVAQIAGEWVYEQYF. CDR3 DNA sequence: TGCAGCGTTGCCCAAATAGCGGGAGAGTGGGTCTACGAGCAGTACTTC.

The genes are TRBV12-3 or TRBV12-4 and TRBJ2-7, with a tentative D call TRBD2 (5 bases). The V end lost 7 bases, the J end lost 7 bases, and 23 bases lay between the germline ends. The CDR3 consists of 15 residues. The CDR3 protein is CASMARGQFGREQYF. The CDR3 coding sequence is TGTGCCAGCATGGCGCGCGGTCAATTTGGGAGAGAGCAGTACTTC.

This clonotype was seen at least ten times. The CDR3 region is CASSQAPTGTTFF. CDR3 nucleotide sequence: TGTGCCAGCAGCCAAGCCCCGACAGGGACGACTTTCTTT. The chain links TRBV3-1 to TRBJ1-1; 7 positions match TRBD1. Germline V gene sequence: CDR1 LGHDT, CDR2 YNNKEL (reference sequence). The V and J ends lost 1 base and 12 bases, in that order; junction bases with no gene match: 8. The CDR3 is 13 amino acids.

This rearrangement joins TRBV4-1 to TRBJ2-2; D gene unclear. Germline CDR1 MGHRA, CDR2 YSYEKL. V lost 2 bases to trimming and J lost 4 bases, with 8 bases between them. The CDR3 has 14 residues. CDR3 residues: CASSQSTTTGELFF. Written as DNA, the CDR3 is TGCGCCAGCAGCCAAAGCACAACCACCGGGGAGCTGTTTTTT.

The gene calls are TRBV29-1 and TRBJ2-3; 9 bases agree with TRBD1. The CDR3 has 15 amino acids. V lost 6 bases to trimming and J lost 6 bases; unmatched junction nucleotides: 13. Germline V gene data show CDR1 as SQVTM and CDR2 as ANQGSEA. The CDR3 reads CSVKAWRQGGDTQYF. The DNA for the CDR3 is TGCAGCGTCAAAGCCTGGAGACAGGGGGGGGATACGCAGTATTTT.

The chain employs TRBV2 and TRBJ2-1; tentative D call: TRBD1 (5 bases). The CDR3 sequence is 14 residues long. V shed 3 bases and J shed 6 bases, with 12 bases lying between them. Germline V lookup: CDR1 SNHLY, CDR2 FYNNEI. The CDR3, as DNA: TGTGCCAGCAGTGACGACCAGGGAAGCAATGAGCAGTTCTTC. Translation: CASSDDQGSNEQFF.

The J gene is TRBJ1-5, the V gene TRBV4-1; possibly TRBD1 for D (6 bases). The V and J ends lost 1 base and 2 bases respectively, with 18 bases between them. CDR1 and CDR2 from the germline V gene are MGHRA and YSYEKL. The CDR3 spans 18 residues. CDR3 in DNA: TGCGCCAGCAGCCAAGTCGGGGGGCGAGGACGAGGCAATCAGCCCCAGCATTTT. Translated: CASSQVGGRGRGNQPQHF.

The table lists this clonotype with many counts. CDR3 sequence (DNA): TGCGCCAGCAGCCCCGGGACTAGCGGGTTCAGCGAGCAGTACTTC. Translation: CASSPGTSGFSEQYF. The gene calls are TRBV5-1 and TRBJ2-7; 12 bases match TRBD2. The CDR3 consists of 15 residues. CDR1 is SGHRS and CDR2 is YFSETQ in the germline V gene. Unmatched junction bases numbered 8, after V lost 4 bases and J lost 6 bases.

This clonotype was seen ten or more times. This chain joins TRBV20-1 and TRBJ2-2, with 9 bases aligning to TRBD1. Trimming at V came to 1 base and at J to 6 bases, leaving 9 bases not matched to a gene. The CDR3 spans 16 residues. Germline lookup yields CDR1 DFQATT and CDR2 SNEGSKA (reference sequence). DNA for the CDR3: TGCAGTGCTAGAGTGCCGGGGACAGGGATAGCCGGGGAGCTGTTTTTT. It yields the protein CSARVPGTGIAGELFF.

This clonotype was seen at least ten times. The chain uses TRBV5-5 and TRBJ2-5, with D perhaps TRBD1 (6 bases). The CDR3 loop spans 15 amino acids. Per the germline V gene, CDR1 is SGHKS and CDR2 is YYEKEE (reference sequence). The V and J ends lost 0 bases and 2 bases respectively, with 11 bases between them. For the CDR3, the DNA is TGTGCCAGCAGCTTGGTCCGGACAGATCAAGAGACCCAGTACTTC. Amino acid sequence: CASSLVRTDQETQYF.

This clonotype was picked up a small number of times. The rearrangement joins TRBV6-1 to TRBJ2-7, with a weak D call TRBD1 (5 bases). V was trimmed by 2 bases and J by 3 bases, leaving 14 bases between them. Germline V gene sequence: CDR1 MNHNS, CDR2 SASEGT. The CDR3 consists of 15 residues. In DNA form, the CDR3 reads TGTGCCAGCAGTGAAAGTGGGGCTCCGAACTACGAGCAGTACGTC. It encodes CASSESGAPNYEQYV.

In this sample, this clonotype turned up a few times. The rearrangement uses TRBV21-1 and TRBJ2-2. TRBV21-1 is a recognized pseudogene. The CDR3 spans 15 residues. DNA of the CDR3: TGTGCCAGCAGCAAAAGGTTGGCAGCCACCGGGGAGCTGTTTTTT. It encodes CASSKRLAATGELFF.

The chain links TRBV5-6 to TRBJ2-1, with 7 positions matching TRBD2. After removal of 0 bases from V and 9 bases from J, the junction contained 12 bases not matched to a gene. Germline values: CDR1 SGHDT, CDR2 YYEEEE. CDR3 length equals 16 residues. In nucleotides, the CDR3 is TGTGCCAGCAGCTTGGCGGGTTGGGGCGGGAGAGGTGAGCAGTTCTTC. This sequence encodes CASSLAGWGGRGEQFF.

This clonotype was recorded many times. This chain uses TRBV29-1 with TRBJ2-7; 11 bases are shared with TRBD2. The germline V gene has CDR1 SQVTM and CDR2 ANQGSEA. J lost 4 bases, V lost 6 bases, and 5 bases had no gene match. This CDR3 has 13 amino acids. The CDR3, as DNA: TGCAGCGTACGACTAGCGGGAAGGTACGAGCAGTACTTC. Protein product: CSVRLAGRYEQYF.

The chain joins TRBV4-1 to TRBJ2-5; TRBD2 might be the D (5 bases). V was clipped by 1 base and J by 4 bases, with 7 bases between them. This CDR3 contains 13 residues. CDR1 MGHRA and CDR2 YSYEKL come from the germline V gene. The CDR3 region is CASSQGLTETQYF. The CDR3 DNA is TGCGCCAGCAGCCAAGGACTAACAGAGACCCAGTACTTC.

This clonotype came up a few times. The rearrangement uses TRBV2 and TRBJ2-7, with TRBD2 matching over 13 bases. The trim removed 4 bases at V and 2 bases at J, leaving 17 bases unmatched. The CDR3 length is 20 residues. Germline CDR1 and CDR2: SNHLY and FYNNEI. CDR3 nucleotide sequence: TGTGCCAGCAGTGCACCACCTCAAGTGGGACTAGCGGGACGCCCCTACGAGCAGTACTTC. Protein: CASSAPPQVGLAGRPYEQYF.

In DNA form, the CDR3 reads TGTGCCAGCAGTCCCCCCAACGGGGTACGTGAGCAGTTCTTC. This gives the protein CASSPPNGVREQFF. The chain employs TRBV28 and TRBJ2-1; D possibly corresponds to TRBD2 (5 bases). Trimming left V 5 bases short and J 9 bases short, with 17 bases between. The CDR3 spans 14 residues. Germline loops: CDR1 MDHEN, CDR2 SYDVKM.

The table lists this clonotype with a few counts. J is TRBJ2-7 and V is TRBV3-1; 9 bases map to TRBD2. Unmatched junction bases numbered 4, after V lost 1 base and J lost 3 bases. CDR1 and CDR2 (germline): LGHDT, YNNKEL (reference sequence). CDR3 length: 15 amino acids. The CDR3 nucleotides read TGTGCCAGCAGCCAAGGAGCGACTAGCGGCTACGAGCAGTACTTC. This gives the protein CASSQGATSGYEQYF.

This clonotype appeared many times. V is TRBV6-2 or TRBV6-3 and J is TRBJ1-1; D unresolved. The CDR3 has 13 amino acids. V lost 2 bases and J 1 base, leaving 5 bases between the germline ends. Per germline, CDR1 MNHEY and CDR2 SVGEGT. The CDR3 here is CASSYPANTEAFF. The DNA for the CDR3 is TGTGCCAGCAGTTACCCTGCGAACACTGAAGCTTTCTTT.